This record concerns one T cell receptor (beta chain) sequence. The CDR3 loop spans 16 amino acids. V was clipped by 5 bases and J by 2 bases, with 15 bases between them. Looked up from germline, CDR1 is SGHVS and CDR2 is FQNEAQ. The sample is drawn from a study of shared clonotypes between healthy human individuals. The wider study: The study enrolled a couple of women and a few men aged 18 to 49.

TCRdb keeps only in-frame clones here, not all; method: immunoSEQ multiplex PCR. The sample consists of roughly 2.5 million clones, over 85% of them appearing once. Free of recent acute infections or vaccinations, the donors were healthy HIV-negative adults. The investigators split CD4+ cells into a CD45RA+ naive subset and a CD45RA-negative memory subset. The chain recombines TRBV7-8 with TRBJ2-2, with D perhaps matching TRBD1 or TRBD2 (5 bases each). The source material was naive CD4+ T cells sorted from blood. Subset: CD45RA+ positively selected. The origin of this receptor is a man between 18 and 29 years old in good health. In nucleotides, the CDR3 is TGTGCCAGCAGCCCCTCTCCGGGGCCCAACACCGGGGAGCTGTTTTTT. Translated, it gives CASSPSPGPNTGELFF. The full variable domain, in which reference TRBV7-8 and TRBJ2-2 provide the parts outside the CDR3, is GAGVSQSPRYKVAKRGQDVALRCDPISGHVSLFWYQQALGQGPEFLTYFQNEAQLDKSGLPSDRFFAERPEGSVSTLKIQRTQQEDSAVYLCASSPSPGPNTGELFFGEGSRLTVL.